This entry lists 12 T cell receptor beta chains sequenced from one sample in a study of blood T cell repertoires in COVID-19. Clones were read by immunoSEQ multiplex PCR, and TCRdb kept only the in-frame ones, dropping some. The sample gives roughly 43,000 clones, approximately 90% of which show up once; approximately 3.3% is in the top ten. The sequenced sample consisted of peripheral blood. The source is a human donor in a cohort sampled during active COVID-19.

This sequence joins TRBV10-3 and TRBJ2-3; TRBD2 matches 7 bases. This CDR3 contains 15 residues. Trimming removed 7 bases from V and 4 bases from J; junction bases left unmatched: 11. CDR1 is ENHRY, CDR2 SYGVKD, per germline. As DNA, the CDR3 is TGTGCCATCAATACCGGGGGGACCAAGTCAGATACGCAGTATTTT. Its translation: CAINTGGTKSDTQYF.

This clone was observed a single time. The rearrangement joins TRBV11-1 to TRBJ2-1; TRBD2 agrees at 13 bases. Germline lookup yields CDR1 SGHAT and CDR2 FQDESV (reference sequence). The CDR3 totals 15 residues. Trimming at V came to 5 bases and at J to 8 bases, leaving 6 bases not matched to a gene. The CDR3 here is CASSLGTSGTDEQFF. The CDR3 DNA reads as TGTGCCAGCAGCCTCGGGACTAGCGGGACCGATGAGCAGTTCTTC. Variable domain in full (rest from reference TRBV11-1 and TRBJ2-1): EAEVAQSPRYKITEKSQAVAFWCDPISGHATLYWYRQILGQGPELLVQFQDESVVDDSQLPKDRFSAERLKGVDSTLKIQPAELGDSAMYLCASSLGTSGTDEQFFGPGTRLTVL.

The chain couples TRBV15 to TRBJ2-5, with 7 bases fitting TRBD2. The CDR3 runs 15 residues. Germline V lookup: CDR1 LNHNV, CDR2 YYDKDF (reference sequence). Germline trimming cut 2 bases from V and 0 bases from J; bases unmatched to any gene: 3. CDR3 amino acids: CATSRPAGNQETQYF. The DNA for the CDR3 is TGTGCCACCAGCAGACCAGCGGGGAACCAAGAGACCCAGTACTTC.

V is TRBV27 and J is TRBJ2-7, with D perhaps matching TRBD1 (6 bases). Germline V gives CDR1 MNHEY, CDR2 SMNVEV (reference sequence). The V and J ends lost 3 bases and 7 bases respectively, with 19 bases between them. The CDR3 has 15 amino acids. Written as DNA, the CDR3 is TGTGCCAGCAGTTTTGGGACATGGGACACCGGGGAGCAGTACTTC. This sequence encodes CASSFGTWDTGEQYF.

Remarks on this clone: In this CDR3 the conserved last residue, phenylalanine or tryptophan, is missing, so a read error is likely. The chain joins TRBV9 to TRBJ1-2; 9 bases fit TRBD1. This CDR3 region has 13 residues. V lost 4 bases and J lost 7; bases outside the gene matches: 5. The germline V gene has CDR1 SGDLS and CDR2 YYNGEE. The CDR3 DNA follows: TGTGCCAGCAGCATCACAGGGGGCTTTGGCTACACCCTC. This codes for CASSITGGFGYTL.

This chain joins TRBV5-4 and TRBJ1-2; a possible D gene is TRBD1 (5 bases). Germline V gene lookup returns CDR1 SGHNT and CDR2 YYREEE (reference sequence). Trimming removed 0 bases from V and 7 bases from J, with 13 bases in between. The CDR3 runs 14 residues. The CDR3 bases are TGTGCCAGCAGCTTGGTAGTGGGGCTGGGTGGCTACACCTTC. Translating it yields CASSLVVGLGGYTF.

This clone was detected once. The V call is TRBV15, the J call TRBJ2-6; the match to TRBD1 covers 9 bases. V lost 5 bases and J lost 2; bases outside the gene matches: 13. Per germline, CDR1 LNHNV and CDR2 YYDKDF (reference sequence). This CDR3 region has 19 residues. The CDR3 bases are TGTGCCACCAGCGGTAACAGGGGGCGAGTCTCTCCTGGGGCCAACGTCCTGACTTTC. The encoded protein is CATSGNRGRVSPGANVLTF.

The chain is built from TRBV15 and TRBJ1-1; 7 bases agree with TRBD1. The germline V gene encodes CDR1 LNHNV and CDR2 YYDKDF (reference sequence). Trimming took 0 bases from V and 5 from J; bases not matched to a gene: 9. The CDR3 loop spans 16 amino acids. For the CDR3, the DNA is TGTGCCACCAGCAGAGACGCGGCCAGGGGGGTTACTGAAGCTTTCTTT. Translating it yields CATSRDAARGVTEAFF.

The chain has TRBV29-1 and TRBJ1-1; the match to TRBD1 covers 10 bases. The CDR3 is 11 amino acids. V shed 6 bases, J shed 6 bases, and the junction held 1 base outside the gene matches. Germline V gene sequence: CDR1 SQVTM, CDR2 ANQGSEA. The CDR3 is CSVGQGAEAFF. CDR3 nucleotides: TGCAGCGTAGGACAGGGGGCTGAAGCTTTCTTT.

The chain carries TRBV25-1 and TRBJ2-5; the D is unclear. The germline V gene has CDR1 MGHDK and CDR2 SYGVNS. The length of the CDR3 is 13 residues. V gave up 5 bases and J gave up 5 bases, with 12 bases separating them. CDR3 sequence (DNA): TGTGCCAGCAGTCTAGGTAGTTGGGAGACCCAGTACTTC. Translation: CASSLGSWETQYF.

This chain uses TRBV19 with TRBJ2-7, with 10 bases identical to TRBD2. The CDR3 runs 15 residues. V gave up 3 bases and J gave up 3 bases; unmatched junction bases: 5. Germline loops: CDR1 LNHDA, CDR2 SQIVND (reference sequence). DNA for the CDR3: TGTGCCAGTAGTATCGAACTAGCGGGGAACTACGAGCAGTACTTC. It specifies CASSIELAGNYEQYF.

V and J are TRBV6-5 and TRBJ1-3, with 8 bases fitting TRBD1. The CDR3 length is 14 residues. In germline, CDR1 is MNHEY, CDR2 SVGAGI. After removal of 8 bases from V and 3 bases from J, the junction contained 6 bases not matched to a gene. CDR3 loop: CASQKTGVGNTIYF. The DNA for the CDR3 is TGTGCCAGCCAAAAGACAGGGGTTGGAAACACCATATATTTT.